The present TCR beta chain was sequenced within a study of T-cell reconstitution after alpha-beta-depleted transplantation in children. Study-level results: Reportedly, roughly two months post-transplant, alpha-beta T cells arose from several hundred expanded graft clones. After transplant, high TCRbeta diversity at day 60 in some patients arose from surviving recipient T cells and thymic progenitors.

A remark on this clonotype: Its antigen is undetermined.

Library preparation (for TCRbeta) was performed with unique molecular identifiers. TCRdb ran MiXCR on the PCR reads and lists one entry per CDR3 protein. The sample has fewer than 550,000 distinct CDR3 sequences, 11% seen once. CDR1 and CDR2 (germline): SGHNT, YYREEE (reference sequence). The V and J ends lost 2 bases and 2 bases respectively, with 16 bases between them. This CDR3 has 16 residues. The rearrangement links TRBV5-4 to TRBJ2-5, with D possibly matching TRBD2 (6 bases). The clonotype originates from a female patient under 10 years old who had a stem cell transplant for aplastic anemia, so the T cells may come from the graft donor. The sequencing here drew on PBMCs, mostly from graft donor cells, taken 180 days after TCRalphabeta/CD19-depleted stem cell transplant. In nucleotides, the CDR3 is TGTGCCAGCAGCTTCTTTCCGGGGGAGCCTCAAGAGACCCAGTACTTC. Translated: CASSFFPGEPQETQYF. Looking up the rest from reference TRBV5-4 and TRBJ2-5 gives the full variable domain: ETGVTQSPTHLIKTRGQQVTLRCSSQSGHNTVSWYQQALGQGPQFIFQYYREEENGRGNFPPRFSGLQFPNYSSELNVNALELDDSALYLCASSFFPGEPQETQYFGPGTRLLVL.